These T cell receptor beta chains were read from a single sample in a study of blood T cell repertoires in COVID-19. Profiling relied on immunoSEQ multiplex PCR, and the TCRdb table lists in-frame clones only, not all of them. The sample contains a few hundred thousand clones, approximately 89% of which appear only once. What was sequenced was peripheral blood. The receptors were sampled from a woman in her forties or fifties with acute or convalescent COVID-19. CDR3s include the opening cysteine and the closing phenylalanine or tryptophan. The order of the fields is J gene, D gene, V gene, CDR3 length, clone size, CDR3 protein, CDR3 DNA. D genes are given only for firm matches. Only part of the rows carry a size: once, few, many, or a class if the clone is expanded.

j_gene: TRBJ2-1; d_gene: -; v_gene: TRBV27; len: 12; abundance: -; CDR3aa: CASRMSGVEQFF; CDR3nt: TGTGCCAGCAGAATGTCGGGGGTTGAGCAGTTCTTC
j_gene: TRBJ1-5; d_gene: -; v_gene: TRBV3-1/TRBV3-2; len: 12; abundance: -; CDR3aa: CASSQVGQPQHF; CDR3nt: TGTGCCAGCAGTCAGGTTGGTCAGCCCCAGCATTTT
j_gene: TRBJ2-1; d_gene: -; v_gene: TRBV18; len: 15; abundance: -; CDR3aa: CASSPLRESYNEQFF; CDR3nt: TGTGCCAGCTCACCACTACGGGAGTCTTACAATGAGCAGTTCTTC
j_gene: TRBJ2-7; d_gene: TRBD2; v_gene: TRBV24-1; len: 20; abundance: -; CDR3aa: CATSDSSGTSVGGGGYEQYF; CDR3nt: TGTGCCACCAGTGATAGCTCCGGGACTAGCGTTGGAGGGGGTGGGTACGAGCAGTACTTC
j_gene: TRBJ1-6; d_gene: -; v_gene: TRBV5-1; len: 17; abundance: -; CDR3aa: CASSLEGEKFYNSPLHF; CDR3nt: TGCGCCAGCAGCTTGGAGGGAGAAAAATTCTATAATTCACCCCTCCACTTT
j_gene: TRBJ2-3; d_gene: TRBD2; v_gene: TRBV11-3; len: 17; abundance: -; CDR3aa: CASSPGLAFGGTDTQYF; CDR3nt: TGTGCCAGCAGTCCGGGACTAGCGTTCGGAGGGACAGATACGCAGTATTTT
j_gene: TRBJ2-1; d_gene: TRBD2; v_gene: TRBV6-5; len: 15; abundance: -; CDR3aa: CASSKTSWGGNEQFF; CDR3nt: TGTGCCAGCAGCAAGACTAGCTGGGGGGGGAATGAGCAGTTCTTC
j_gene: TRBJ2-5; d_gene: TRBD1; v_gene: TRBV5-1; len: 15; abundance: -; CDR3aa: CASSWGQIIEETQYF; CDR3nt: TGCGCCAGCAGCTGGGGACAGATAATTGAAGAGACCCAGTACTTC
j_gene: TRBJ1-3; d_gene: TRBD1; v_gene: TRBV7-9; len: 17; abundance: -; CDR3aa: CASSPRWDRPYRNTIYF; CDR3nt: TGTGCCAGCAGCCCCCGATGGGACAGGCCTTATCGAAACACCATATATTTT
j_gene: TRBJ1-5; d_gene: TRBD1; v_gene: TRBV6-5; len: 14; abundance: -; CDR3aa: CASSPTGHNQPQHF; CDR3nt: TGTGCCAGCAGTCCGACAGGGCACAATCAGCCCCAGCATTTT
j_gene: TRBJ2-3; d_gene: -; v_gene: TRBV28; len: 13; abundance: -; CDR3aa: CASSSGGTDTQYF; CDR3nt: TGTGCCAGCAGTTCCGGGGGCACAGATACGCAGTATTTT
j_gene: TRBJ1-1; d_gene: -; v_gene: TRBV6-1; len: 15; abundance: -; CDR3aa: CASSEHPDSYTEAFF; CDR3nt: TGTGCCAGCAGTGAACACCCCGACAGCTACACTGAAGCTTTCTTT
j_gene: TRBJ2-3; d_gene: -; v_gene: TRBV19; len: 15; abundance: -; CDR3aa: CASSLPRTATDTQYF; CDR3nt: TGTGCCAGTAGCCTACCACGGACAGCCACAGATACGCAGTATTTT
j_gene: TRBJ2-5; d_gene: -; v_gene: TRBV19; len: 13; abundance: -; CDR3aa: CASSRQYQETQYF; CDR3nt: TGTGCCAGTAGTCGACAGTACCAAGAGACCCAGTACTTC
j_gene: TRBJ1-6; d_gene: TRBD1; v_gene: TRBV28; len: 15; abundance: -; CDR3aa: CASSTLTGMTSPLHF; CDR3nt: TGTGCCAGCAGTACCCTGACAGGGATGACTTCACCCCTCCACTTT
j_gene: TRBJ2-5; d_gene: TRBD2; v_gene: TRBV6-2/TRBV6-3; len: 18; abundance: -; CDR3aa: CASSYFRLAGGVRETQYF; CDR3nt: TGTGCCAGCAGTTACTTCCGACTAGCGGGAGGGGTCCGAGAGACCCAGTACTTC
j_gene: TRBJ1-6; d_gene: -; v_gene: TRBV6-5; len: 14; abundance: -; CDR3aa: CASSYGGNNSPLHF; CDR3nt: TGTGCCAGCAGTTACGGAGGGAATAATTCACCCCTCCACTTT
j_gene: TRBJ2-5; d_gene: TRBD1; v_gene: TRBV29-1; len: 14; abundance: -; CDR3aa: CSVRPGQGQETQYF; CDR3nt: TGCAGCGTCCGGCCGGGACAGGGCCAAGAGACCCAGTACTTC
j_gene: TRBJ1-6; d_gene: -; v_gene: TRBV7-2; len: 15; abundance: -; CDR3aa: CASSSSAGGSSPLHF; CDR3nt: TGTGCCAGCAGCTCAAGTGCGGGGGGGTCTTCACCCCTCCACTTT
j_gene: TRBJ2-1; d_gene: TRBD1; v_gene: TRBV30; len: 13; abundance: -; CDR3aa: CAWSHGTADEQFF; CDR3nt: TGTGCCTGGAGTCATGGGACAGCGGATGAGCAGTTCTTC
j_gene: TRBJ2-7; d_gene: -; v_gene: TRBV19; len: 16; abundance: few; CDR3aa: CASSTLPGLTSYEQYF; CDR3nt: TGTGCCAGTAGCACTCTGCCGGGACTTACCTCCTACGAGCAGTACTTC
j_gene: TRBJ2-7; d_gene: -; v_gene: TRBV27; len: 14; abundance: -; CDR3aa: CASSRGSAVDEQYF; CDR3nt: TGTGCCAGCAGTAGAGGGTCAGCAGTTGACGAGCAGTACTTC
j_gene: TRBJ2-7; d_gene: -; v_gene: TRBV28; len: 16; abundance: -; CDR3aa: CASTQFGTPSSYEQYF; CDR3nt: TGTGCCAGCACTCAATTCGGGACACCAAGCTCCTACGAGCAGTACTTC
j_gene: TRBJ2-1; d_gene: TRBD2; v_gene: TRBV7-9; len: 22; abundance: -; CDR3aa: CASSTILGRGAGGSFSYNEQFF; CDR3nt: TGTGCCAGCAGCACAATATTGGGACGAGGAGCGGGAGGTTCCTTCTCCTACAATGAGCAGTTCTTC
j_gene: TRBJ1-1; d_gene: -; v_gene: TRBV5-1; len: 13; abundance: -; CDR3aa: CASSPQTNTEAFF; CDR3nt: TGCGCCAGCAGCCCACAGACGAACACTGAAGCTTTCTTT